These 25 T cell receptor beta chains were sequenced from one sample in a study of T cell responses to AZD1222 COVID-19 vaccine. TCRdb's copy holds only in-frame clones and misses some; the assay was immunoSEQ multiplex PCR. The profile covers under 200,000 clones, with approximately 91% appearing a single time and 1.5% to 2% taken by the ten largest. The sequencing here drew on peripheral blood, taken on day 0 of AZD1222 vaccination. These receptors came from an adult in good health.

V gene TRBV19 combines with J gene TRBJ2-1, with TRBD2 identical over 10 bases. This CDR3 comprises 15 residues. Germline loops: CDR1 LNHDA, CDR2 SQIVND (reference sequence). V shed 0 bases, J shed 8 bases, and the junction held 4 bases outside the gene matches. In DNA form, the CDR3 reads TGTGCCAGTAGTATAGAAGCTAGCGGGAGCCATGAGCAGTTCTTC. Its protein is CASSIEASGSHEQFF.

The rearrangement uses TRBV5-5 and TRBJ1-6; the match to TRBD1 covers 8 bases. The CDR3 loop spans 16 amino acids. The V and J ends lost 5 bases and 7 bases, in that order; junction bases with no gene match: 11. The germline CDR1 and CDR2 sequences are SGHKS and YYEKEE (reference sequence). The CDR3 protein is CASRLGLRQGNSPLHF. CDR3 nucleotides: TGTGCCAGCAGATTAGGGTTACGACAGGGGAATTCACCCCTCCACTTT. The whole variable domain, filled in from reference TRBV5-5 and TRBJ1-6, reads DAGVTQSPTHLIKTRGQQVTLRCSPISGHKSVSWYQQVLGQGPQFIFQYYEKEERGRGNFPDRFSARQFPNYSSELNVNALLLGDSALYLCASRLGLRQGNSPLHFGNGTRLTVT.

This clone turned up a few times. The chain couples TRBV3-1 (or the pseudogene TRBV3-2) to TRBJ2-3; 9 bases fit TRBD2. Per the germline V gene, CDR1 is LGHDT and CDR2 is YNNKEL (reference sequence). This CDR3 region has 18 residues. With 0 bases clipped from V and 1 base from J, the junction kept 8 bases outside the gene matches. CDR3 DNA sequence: TGTGCCAGCAGCCAAGATTTAGGGCGGGAGGGGGGCACAGATACGCAGTATTTT. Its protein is CASSQDLGREGGTDTQYF.

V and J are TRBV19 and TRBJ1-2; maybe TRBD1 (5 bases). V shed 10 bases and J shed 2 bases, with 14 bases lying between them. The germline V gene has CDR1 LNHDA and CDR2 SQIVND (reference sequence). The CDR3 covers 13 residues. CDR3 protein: CATRGGGNYGYTF. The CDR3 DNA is TGTGCCACACGAGGCGGGGGAAACTATGGCTACACCTTC.

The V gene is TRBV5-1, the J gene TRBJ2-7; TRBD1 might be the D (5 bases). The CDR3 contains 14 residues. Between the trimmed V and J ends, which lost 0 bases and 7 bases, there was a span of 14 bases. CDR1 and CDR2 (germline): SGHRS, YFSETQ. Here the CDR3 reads CASSLEQGLGEQYF. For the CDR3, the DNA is TGCGCCAGCAGCTTGGAGCAGGGTTTAGGGGAGCAGTACTTC.

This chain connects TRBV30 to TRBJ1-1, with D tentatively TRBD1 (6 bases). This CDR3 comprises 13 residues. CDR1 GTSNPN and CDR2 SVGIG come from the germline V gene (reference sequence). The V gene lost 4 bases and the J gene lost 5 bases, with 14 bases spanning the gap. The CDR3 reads CAWKLSGETEAFF. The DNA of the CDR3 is TGTGCCTGGAAGTTGTCAGGGGAAACTGAAGCTTTCTTT.

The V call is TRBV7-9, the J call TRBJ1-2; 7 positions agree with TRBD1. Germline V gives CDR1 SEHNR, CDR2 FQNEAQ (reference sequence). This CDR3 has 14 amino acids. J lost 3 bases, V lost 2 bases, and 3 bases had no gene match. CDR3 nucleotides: TGTGCCAGCAGCTTACTCGGGACAGACTATGGCTACACCTTC. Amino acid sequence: CASSLLGTDYGYTF.

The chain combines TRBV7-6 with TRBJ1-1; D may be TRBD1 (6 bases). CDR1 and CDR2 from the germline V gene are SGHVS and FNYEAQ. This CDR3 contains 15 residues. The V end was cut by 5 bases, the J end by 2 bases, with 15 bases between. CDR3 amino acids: CASSPEGGHNTEAFF. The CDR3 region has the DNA TGTGCCAGCAGCCCCGAGGGGGGTCATAACACTGAAGCTTTCTTT. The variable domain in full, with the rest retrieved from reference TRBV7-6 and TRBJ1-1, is GAGVSQSPRYKVTKRGQDVALRCDPISGHVSLYWYRQALGQGPEFLTYFNYEAQQDKSGLPNDRFSAERPEGSISTLTIQRTEQRDSAMYRCASSPEGGHNTEAFFGQGTRLTVV.

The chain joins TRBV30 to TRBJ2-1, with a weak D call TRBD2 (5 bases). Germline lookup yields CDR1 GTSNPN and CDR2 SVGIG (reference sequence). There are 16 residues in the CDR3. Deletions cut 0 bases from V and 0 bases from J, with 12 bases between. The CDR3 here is CAWSVQGLISYNEQFF. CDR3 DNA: TGTGCCTGGAGTGTACAAGGACTTATCTCCTACAATGAGCAGTTCTTC.

CDR3 in DNA: TGTGCCAGCAGTTGGGCAGGGCAAGGTGGCTACACCTTC. Its translation is CASSWAGQGGYTF. The chain is built from TRBV27 and TRBJ1-2; tentatively, D is TRBD1 (5 bases). Germline assignment: CDR1 MNHEY and CDR2 SMNVEV (reference sequence). The length of the CDR3 is 13 residues. The V end was cut by 4 bases, the J end by 7 bases, with 13 bases between.

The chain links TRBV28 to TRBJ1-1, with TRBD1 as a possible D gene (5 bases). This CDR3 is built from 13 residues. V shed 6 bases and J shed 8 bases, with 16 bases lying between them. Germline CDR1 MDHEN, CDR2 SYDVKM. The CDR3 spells CASRGTWLSEAFF. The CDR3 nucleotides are TGTGCCAGCAGGGGGACTTGGCTTTCCGAAGCTTTCTTT.

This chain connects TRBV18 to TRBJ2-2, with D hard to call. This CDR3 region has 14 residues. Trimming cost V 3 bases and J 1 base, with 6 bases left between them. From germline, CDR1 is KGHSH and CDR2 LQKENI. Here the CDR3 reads CASSPTVNTGELFF. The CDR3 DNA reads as TGTGCCAGCTCACCCACGGTGAACACCGGGGAGCTGTTTTTT.

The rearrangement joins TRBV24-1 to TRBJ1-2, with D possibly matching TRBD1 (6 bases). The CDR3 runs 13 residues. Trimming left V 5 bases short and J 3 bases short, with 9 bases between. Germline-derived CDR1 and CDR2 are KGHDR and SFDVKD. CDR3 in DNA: TGTGCCACCAGTGTAGGGGGGGACTATGGCTACACCTTC. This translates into CATSVGGDYGYTF.

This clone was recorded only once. The CDR3, as DNA: TGTGCCACCTCACAGGGGGCTTTCAATCAGCCCCAGCATTTT. Translating gives CATSQGAFNQPQHF. The chain uses TRBV28 and TRBJ1-5, with 9 positions matching TRBD1. Trimming at V came to 10 bases and at J to 3 bases, leaving 7 bases not matched to a gene. The length of the CDR3 is 14 residues. Germline loops: CDR1 MDHEN, CDR2 SYDVKM.

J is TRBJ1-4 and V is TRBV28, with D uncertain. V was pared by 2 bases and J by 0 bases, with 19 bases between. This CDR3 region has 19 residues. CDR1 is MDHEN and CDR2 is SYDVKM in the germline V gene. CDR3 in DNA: TGTGCCAGCAGTTTACCCGGCGTGGAGGGTCTTGCAACTAATGAAAAACTGTTTTTT. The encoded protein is CASSLPGVEGLATNEKLFF.

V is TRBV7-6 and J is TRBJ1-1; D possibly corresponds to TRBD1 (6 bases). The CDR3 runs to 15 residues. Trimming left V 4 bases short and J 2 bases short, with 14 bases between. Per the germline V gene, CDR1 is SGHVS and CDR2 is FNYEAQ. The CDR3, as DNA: TGTGCCAGCAGCTCCGCCACAGGGAGTAACACTGAAGCTTTCTTT. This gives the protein CASSSATGSNTEAFF.

CDR3 nucleotides: TGTGCCAGCAGTTACGTGGATCAGCCCCAGCATTTT. This codes for CASSYVDQPQHF. The chain links TRBV6-2 or TRBV6-3 to TRBJ1-5; D remains ambiguous. Trimming left V 2 bases short and J 5 bases short, with 4 bases between. In germline, CDR1 is MNHEY, CDR2 SVGEGT. The CDR3 loop spans 12 amino acids.

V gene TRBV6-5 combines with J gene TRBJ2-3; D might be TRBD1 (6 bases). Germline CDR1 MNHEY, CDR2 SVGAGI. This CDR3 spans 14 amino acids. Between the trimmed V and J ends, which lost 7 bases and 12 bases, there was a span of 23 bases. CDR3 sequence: CASTPSIRGSIQYF. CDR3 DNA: TGTGCCAGCACCCCTAGCATTAGGGGGTCTATACAGTATTTT.

CDR3 DNA: TGTGCCAGCAGTCCCGGAGGGGGTTTGAGCTCCTACAATGAGCAGTTCTTC. Its protein is CASSPGGGLSSYNEQFF. The chain combines TRBV28 with TRBJ2-1, with D perhaps being TRBD1 or TRBD2 (6 bases each). V was shortened by 5 bases and J by 0 bases, with 17 bases between the two germline ends. CDR3 length: 17 amino acids. Germline lookup yields CDR1 MDHEN and CDR2 SYDVKM.

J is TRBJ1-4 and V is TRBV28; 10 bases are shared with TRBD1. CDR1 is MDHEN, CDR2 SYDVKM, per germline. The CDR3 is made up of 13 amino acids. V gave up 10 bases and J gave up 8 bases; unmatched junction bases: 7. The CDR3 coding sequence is TGTGCCACCAGACAGGGGGCGTTGGAAAAACTGTTTTTT. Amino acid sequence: CATRQGALEKLFF.

The CDR3 DNA is TGTGCCAGCAGCTTAGAATGGGGGGCAGGGGGCGTGCAGACCCAGTACTTC. As protein: CASSLEWGAGGVQTQYF. The gene calls are TRBV11-2 and TRBJ2-5, with 8 bases fitting TRBD1. The V gene's germline CDR1 is SGHAT and CDR2 FQNNGV. The trim removed 0 bases at V and 6 bases at J, leaving 12 bases unmatched. The CDR3 runs to 17 residues.

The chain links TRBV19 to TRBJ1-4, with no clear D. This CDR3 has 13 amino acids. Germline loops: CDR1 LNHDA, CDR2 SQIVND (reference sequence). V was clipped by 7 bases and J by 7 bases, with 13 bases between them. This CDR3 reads CASMDHGGEKLFF. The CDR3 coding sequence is TGTGCCAGTATGGACCATGGAGGTGAAAAACTGTTTTTT. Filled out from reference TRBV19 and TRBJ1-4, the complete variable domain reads DGGITQSPKYLFRKEGQNVTLSCEQNLNHDAMYWYRQDPGQGLRLIYYSQIVNDFQKGDIAEGYSVSREKKESFPLTVTSAQKNPTAFYLCASMDHGGEKLFFGSGTQLSVL.

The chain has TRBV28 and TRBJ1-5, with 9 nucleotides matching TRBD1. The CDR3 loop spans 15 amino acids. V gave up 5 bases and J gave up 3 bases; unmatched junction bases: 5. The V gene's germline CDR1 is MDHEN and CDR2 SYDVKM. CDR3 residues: CASSINRGPNQPQHF. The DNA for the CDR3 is TGTGCCAGCAGTATAAACAGGGGGCCCAATCAGCCCCAGCATTTT. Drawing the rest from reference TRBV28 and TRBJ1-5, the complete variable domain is DVKVTQSSRYLVKRTGEKVFLECVQDMDHENMFWYRQDPGLGLRLIYFSYDVKMKEKGDIPEGYSVSREKKERFSLILESASTNQTSMYLCASSINRGPNQPQHFGDGTRLSIL.

The CDR3 reads CASSLGQLTYNEQFF. The CDR3 DNA reads TGCGCCAGCAGCCTAGGACAGCTAACCTACAATGAGCAGTTCTTC. This chain connects TRBV4-3 to TRBJ2-1, with a tentative D call TRBD1 (6 bases). CDR3 size: 15 residues. From germline, CDR1 is LGHNA and CDR2 YSLEER. V lost 4 bases, J lost 2 bases, and 12 bases lay in between.

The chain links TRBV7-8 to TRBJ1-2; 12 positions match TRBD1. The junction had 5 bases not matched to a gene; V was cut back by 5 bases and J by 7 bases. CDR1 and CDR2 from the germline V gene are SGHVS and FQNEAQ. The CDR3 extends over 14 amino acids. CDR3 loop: CASSQGTGGPGYTF. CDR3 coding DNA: TGTGCCAGCAGCCAGGGGACAGGGGGCCCTGGCTACACCTTC.